The source of this T cell receptor (beta chain) is a study of OX40 agonist ivuxolimab in advanced cancers. The CDR3 consists of 17 residues. The germline V gene has CDR1 MDHEN and CDR2 SYDVKM. Trimming removed 2 bases from V and 0 bases from J, with 16 bases in between. This table comes from immunoSEQ multiplex PCR, and its TCRdb copy is limited to in-frame clones, with some not included. The repertoire holds approximately 70,000 clones, approximately 85% seen once, with 0.4% to 0.5% in the top ten. The receptor was isolated from an adult with an advanced solid tumor such as melanoma, head and neck, liver or kidney cancer. The material sequenced was CD4+ or CD8+ T cells sorted from blood, taken in a trial of the OX40 agonist ivuxolimab. The rearrangement links TRBV28 to TRBJ1-2; D unclear. The CDR3 coding sequence is TGTGCCAGCAGTTTAAGTCGCCGTTCCCTTTCTAACTATGGCTACACCTTC. Translated: CASSLSRRSLSNYGYTF.